These T cell receptor beta chains were read from a single sample in a study of T cell changes during pregnancy in multiple sclerosis. Clones were sequenced by immunoSEQ multiplex PCR, and TCRdb holds only the in-frame ones, with some missing. The table has 55,000 to 80,000 clones, about 90% seen once. The specimen comprised peripheral blood, sampled after pregnancy. The receptors originated from a female donor in good health, enrolled as a control in a pregnancy study. Each CDR3 is given without its conserved first and last residue. Each record gives: clone size, J gene, V gene, CDR3 protein. The listing skips clone size in some rows; elsewhere it reads once, few, many or a size class.

. | TRBJ2-7 | TRBV2 | ASRAGQAPPYEQY
. | TRBJ2-7 | TRBV6-5 | ASSGGGSGQYEQY
. | TRBJ2-2 | TRBV9 | ASSVAGVNTGELF
. | TRBJ2-7 | TRBV29-1 | SGGQGSEQY
. | TRBJ2-5 | TRBV6-1 | ASSEGRETQY
. | TRBJ2-3 | TRBV11-2 | ASSLFNTDTQY
. | TRBJ2-7 | TRBV6-1 | ASSAHSGSSYEQY
. | TRBJ1-2 | TRBV27 | ASSGQSNYGYT
few | TRBJ1-1 | TRBV14 | ASSQGHLREAF
. | TRBJ1-3 | TRBV10-3 | AVSGQEVNTIY
. | TRBJ2-1 | TRBV30 | AWSVLTGPYNEQF
. | TRBJ1-1 | TRBV5-4 | ASSPGQGQGNTEAF
. | TRBJ1-3 | TRBV6-1 | ATQALWGNGNTIY
once | TRBJ2-7 | TRBV6-5 | ASKRDSASYEQY
. | TRBJ2-4 | TRBV7-9 | ASSLGTSGDLNIQY
. | TRBJ1-1 | TRBV27 | ASSSPWTGVDYEAF
. | TRBJ2-7 | TRBV11-2 | ASSFLAGGYEQY
. | TRBJ2-1 | TRBV7-2 | ASSPRTTSEQF
. | TRBJ2-4 | TRBV11-2 | ASSPTPTVSIQY
. | TRBJ1-4 | TRBV10-1 | ASSAGVNEKLF
. | TRBJ2-4 | TRBV6-5 | ASSPGTVKNIQY
. | TRBJ2-5 | TRBV9 | ASSTPGGPGETQY
. | TRBJ2-2 | TRBV6-5 | ATQGTGGTGELF
. | TRBJ2-1 | TRBV10-3 | AISGGLAGGPDEQF
. | TRBJ2-7 | TRBV5-6 | ASSLLGSSYEQY
. | TRBJ2-1 | TRBV5-1 | ASSLGQGRGSEQF
once | TRBJ2-3 | TRBV6-4 | ASSDSAGGTDTRY
. | TRBJ1-5 | TRBV5-5 | ASSSGQGGNQPQH
. | TRBJ1-1 | TRBV27 | ASSLFSRGGTEAF
. | TRBJ1-5 | TRBV5-5 | ASSLVWQQPQH
. | TRBJ1-2 | TRBV2 | ASSLLGGASNYGYT
. | TRBJ2-7 | TRBV10-3 | ATNWGSRDEQY
. | TRBJ2-7 | TRBV9 | ASSVDSGGADEQY
once | TRBJ2-2 | TRBV2 | ASRSGGSGGELF
. | TRBJ1-3 | TRBV30 | AWSPAGNTIY
. | TRBJ2-3 | TRBV6-4 | ASSPGTSGTDTQY
. | TRBJ2-2 | TRBV5-5 | ASSSLAGAGAGELF
. | TRBJ1-1 | TRBV19 | ASSIAPGQNTEAF
. | TRBJ1-5 | TRBV29-1 | SVVQGFGQPQH
. | TRBJ2-7 | TRBV13 | ASTQEDRVYEQY
. | TRBJ2-7 | TRBV5-1 | ASGEWGGLNEQY
. | TRBJ2-1 | TRBV4-3 | ASSQEGTGYNEQF
few | TRBJ2-1 | TRBV6-6 | ASTGLAASNEQF
. | TRBJ1-1 | TRBV27 | ASSPYTNTEAF
. | TRBJ1-5 | TRBV19 | ASSMLGDRGNQPQH
. | TRBJ1-1 | TRBV20-1 | SASPGNEAF